A single sample gave rise to the 10 T cell receptor beta chains below, sequenced in a study of blood T cell repertoires in COVID-19. Sequencing used immunoSEQ multiplex PCR; TCRdb keeps in-frame clones, though not all of them. Found here are roughly 300,000 clones, roughly 90% of them singletons; the top ten hold approximately 17%. Sequencing input: PBMCs or T cells enriched from blood (not recorded which). The receptors come from a woman aged 30 to 39 who had recovered from COVID-19.

V is TRBV7-6 and J is TRBJ2-2, with D maybe TRBD1 (5 bases). V dropped 1 base and J dropped 6 bases, with 15 bases sitting between them. Germline CDR1 reads SGHVS; CDR2 reads FNYEAQ. This CDR3 spans 16 amino acids. The CDR3 coding sequence is TGTGCCAGCAGCTTAGGCCAGGGAAGGCAGTCCGGGGAGCTGTTTTTT. Translating gives CASSLGQGRQSGELFF.

V gene TRBV6-2 or TRBV6-3 combines with J gene TRBJ2-5; D is undetermined. This CDR3 comprises 14 residues. CDR1 MNHEY and CDR2 SVGEGT come from the germline V gene. V shed 2 bases and J shed 5 bases, with 12 bases lying between them. CDR3 in amino acids: CASSYISARETQYF. CDR3 bases: TGTGCCAGCAGTTACATAAGTGCCCGGGAGACCCAGTACTTC.

A single count supports this clone. The rearrangement links TRBV29-1 to TRBJ1-2; unclear D gene. Germline V gene data show CDR1 as SQVTM and CDR2 as ANQGSEA. This CDR3 region has 9 residues. V lost 4 bases, J lost 8 bases, and 5 bases lay in between. In DNA, the CDR3 is TGCAGCGTTGTGGAGGGCTACACCTTC. Its translation: CSVVEGYTF.

V gene TRBV5-4 combines with J gene TRBJ2-7; D gene ambiguous. This CDR3 is 14 amino acids long. Per germline, CDR1 SGHNT and CDR2 YYREEE (reference sequence). The V gene lost 0 bases and the J gene lost 7 bases, with 14 bases spanning the gap. The CDR3 here is CASSLAGSPREQYF. CDR3 sequence (DNA): TGTGCCAGCAGCTTGGCCGGTTCACCCCGGGAGCAGTACTTC.

The V call is TRBV28, the J call TRBJ1-2; TRBD1 aligns across 9 bases. With 1 base clipped from V and 4 bases from J, the junction kept 7 bases outside the gene matches. This CDR3 has 16 amino acids. Germline V gene data show CDR1 as MDHEN and CDR2 as SYDVKM. The CDR3 nucleotides read TGTGCCAGCAGTTTATCTTCGGGACAGGGCCGCTATGGCTACACCTTC. Protein: CASSLSSGQGRYGYTF.

The V call is TRBV6-2 or TRBV6-3, the J call TRBJ1-2, with 10 bases fitting TRBD1. CDR3 length: 15 amino acids. With V trimmed by 1 base and J by 3 bases, 2 bases remained unmatched. Germline V lookup: CDR1 MNHEY, CDR2 SVGEGT. DNA for the CDR3: TGTGCCAGCAGTTACTGGGACAGGGGATACTATGGCTACACCTTC. This translates into CASSYWDRGYYGYTF.

CDR3 DNA sequence: TGTGCCAGCAGCTCCCCGCGGCGGAGCACAGATACGCAGTATTTT. It is translated as CASSSPRRSTDTQYF. The V call is TRBV7-8, the J call TRBJ2-3; D gene uncertain. Germline V CDR1 and CDR2: SGHVS, FQNEAQ. The CDR3 length is 15 residues. V lost 4 bases, J lost 0 bases, and 11 bases lay in between.

The V gene is TRBV30, the J gene TRBJ2-7; perhaps TRBD1 as D (6 bases). Trimming shortened V by 3 bases and J by 4 bases, and 10 bases separated the two germline ends. CDR3 length: 12 amino acids. Germline V gene lookup returns CDR1 GTSNPN and CDR2 SVGIG (reference sequence). CDR3 region: CAWRKDSYEQYF. The CDR3, as DNA: TGTGCCTGGAGAAAGGACAGTTACGAGCAGTACTTC. Filled out from reference TRBV30 and TRBJ2-7, the complete variable domain reads SQTIHQWPATLVQPVGSPLSLECTVEGTSNPNLYWYRQAAGRGLQLLFYSVGIGQISSEVPQNLSASRPQDRQFILSSKKLLLSDSGFYLCAWRKDSYEQYFGPGTRLTVT.

The sample holds a few counts of this clone. This chain joins TRBV28 and TRBJ1-5, with 8 bases fitting TRBD1. Germline V gives CDR1 MDHEN, CDR2 SYDVKM. The CDR3 contains 17 residues. The ends lost 7 bases at V and 0 bases at J; junction bases unmatched: 11. CDR3 protein: CASTIAQGVSSNQPQHF. In DNA form, the CDR3 reads TGTGCCAGCACCATCGCACAGGGGGTAAGTAGCAATCAGCCCCAGCATTTT.

The V and J genes are TRBV5-1 and TRBJ1-2; the match to TRBD1 covers 8 bases. The V and J ends lost 5 bases and 8 bases, in that order; junction bases with no gene match: 8. From germline, CDR1 is SGHRS and CDR2 YFSETQ. The CDR3 is made up of 13 amino acids. CDR3 sequence: CASSLTGERGYTF. The CDR3 nucleotides read TGCGCCAGCAGTCTGACAGGGGAGAGAGGCTACACCTTC. The entire variable domain, with the rest obtained from reference TRBV5-1 and TRBJ1-2, is as follows: KAGVTQTPRYLIKTRGQQVTLSCSPISGHRSVSWYQQTPGQGLQFLFEYFSETQRNKGNFPGRFSGRQFSNSRSEMNVSTLELGDSALYLCASSLTGERGYTFGSGTRLTVV.